The subject of this entry is one TCR beta chain. The sample is drawn from a study of shared clonotypes between healthy human individuals. The CDR3 consists of 14 residues. The germline V gene has CDR1 KGHSH and CDR2 LQKENI. J was trimmed by 4 bases and V by 3 bases; bases with no gene match: 6. Profiling relied on immunoSEQ multiplex PCR, and the TCRdb table lists in-frame clones only, not all of them. The data hold a few million clones, with approximately 95% observed a single time. This chain uses TRBV18 with TRBJ2-7; 7 bases map to TRBD2. The sequencing input was naive CD4+ T cells from PBMCs. The subset here: CD45RA+ positively selected. This receptor was obtained from a man aged 18 to 30 in good health. Some clones in this sample may be carry-over from other donors' samples. In DNA, the CDR3 is TGTGCCAGCTCACCGTACAGCGGGATTTACGAGCAGTACTTC. Its protein product is CASSPYSGIYEQYF.